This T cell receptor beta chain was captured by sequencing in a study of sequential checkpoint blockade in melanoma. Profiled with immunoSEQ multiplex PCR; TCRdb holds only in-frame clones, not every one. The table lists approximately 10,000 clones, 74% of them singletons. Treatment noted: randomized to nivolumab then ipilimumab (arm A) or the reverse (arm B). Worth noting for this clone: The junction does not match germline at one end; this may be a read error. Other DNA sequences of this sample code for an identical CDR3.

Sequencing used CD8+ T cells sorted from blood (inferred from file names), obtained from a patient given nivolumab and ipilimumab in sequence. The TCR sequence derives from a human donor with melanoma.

The DNA of the CDR3 is TGCGCCAGCACCCTATACCGGGACAATGAGCAGTTCTTC. Translated, it gives CASTLYRDNEQFF. The J gene is TRBJ2-1, the V gene TRBV7-9; D is undetermined. This CDR3 contains 13 residues. Germline loops: CDR1 SEHNR, CDR2 FQNEAQ (reference sequence). The full variable domain, with the rest looked up from reference TRBV7-9 and TRBJ2-1, is DTGVSQNPRHKITKRGQNVTFRCDPISEHNRLYWYRQTLGQGPEFLTYFQNEAQLEKSRLLSDRFSAERPKGSFSTLEIQRTEQGDSAMYLCASTLYRDNEQFFGPGTRLTVL.